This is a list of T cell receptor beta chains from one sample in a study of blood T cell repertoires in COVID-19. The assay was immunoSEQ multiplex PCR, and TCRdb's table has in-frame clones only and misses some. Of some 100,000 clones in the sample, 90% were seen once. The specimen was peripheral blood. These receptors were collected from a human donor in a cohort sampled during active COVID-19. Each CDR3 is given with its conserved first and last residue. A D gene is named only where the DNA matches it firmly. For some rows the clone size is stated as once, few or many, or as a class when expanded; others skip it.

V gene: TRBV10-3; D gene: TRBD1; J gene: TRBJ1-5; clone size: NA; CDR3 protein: CAISDGRGQPQHF; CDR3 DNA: TGTGCCATCAGTGACGGCAGGGGGCAGCCCCAGCATTTT
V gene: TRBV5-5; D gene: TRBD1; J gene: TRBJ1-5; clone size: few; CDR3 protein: CASSSGTANQPQHF; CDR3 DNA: TGTGCCAGCAGCTCCGGGACAGCTAATCAGCCCCAGCATTTT
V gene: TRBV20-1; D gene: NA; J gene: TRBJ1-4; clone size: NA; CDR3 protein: CSASGEGATNEKLFF; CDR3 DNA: TGCAGTGCTAGTGGAGAGGGCGCAACTAATGAAAAACTGTTTTTT
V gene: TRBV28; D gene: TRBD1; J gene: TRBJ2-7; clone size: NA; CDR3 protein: CASPPERRDRELSAHPLRREYF; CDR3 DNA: TGTGCCAGCCCCCCTGAGCGGCGGGACAGGGAACTTTCAGCCCACCCTCTTCGAAGGGAGTACTTC
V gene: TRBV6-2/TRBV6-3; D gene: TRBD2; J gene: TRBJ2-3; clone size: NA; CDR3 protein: CASSPPTSGLKDTQYF; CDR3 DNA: TGTGCCAGCAGTCCCCCCACTAGCGGCCTCAAAGATACGCAGTATTTT
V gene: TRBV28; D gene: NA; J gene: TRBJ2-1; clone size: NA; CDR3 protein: CASRQGRANEQFF; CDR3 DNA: TGTGCCAGCAGACAGGGAAGGGCCAATGAGCAGTTCTTC
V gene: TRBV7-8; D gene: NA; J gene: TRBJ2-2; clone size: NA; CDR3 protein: CASSLEGARGAGELFF; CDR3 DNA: TGTGCCAGCAGCTTAGAGGGTGCCAGGGGGGCCGGGGAGCTGTTTTTT
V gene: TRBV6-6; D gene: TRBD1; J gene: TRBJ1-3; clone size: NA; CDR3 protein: CASSKTGDSGNTIYF; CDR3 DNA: TGTGCCAGCAGCAAGACAGGGGACTCTGGAAACACCATATATTTT
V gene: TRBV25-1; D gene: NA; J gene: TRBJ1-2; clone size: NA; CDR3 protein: CASTTGGSGYTF; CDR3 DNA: TGTGCCAGCACGACGGGGGGAAGTGGCTACACCTTC
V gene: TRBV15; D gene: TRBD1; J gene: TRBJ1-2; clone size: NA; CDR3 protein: CATSPRGQGDPYGYTF; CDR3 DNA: TGTGCCACCAGCCCGCGAGGACAGGGCGATCCCTATGGCTACACCTTC
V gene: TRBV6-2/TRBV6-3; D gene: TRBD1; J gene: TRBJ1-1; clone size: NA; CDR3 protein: CASSYSDRRTAEAFF; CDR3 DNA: TGTGCCAGCAGTTACTCGGACAGGCGAACGGCTGAAGCTTTCTTT
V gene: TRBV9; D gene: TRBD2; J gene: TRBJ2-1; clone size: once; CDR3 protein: CASSVESLAGATNSQFF; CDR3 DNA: TGTGCCAGCAGCGTAGAAAGTCTAGCGGGGGCAACAAATTCGCAGTTCTTC
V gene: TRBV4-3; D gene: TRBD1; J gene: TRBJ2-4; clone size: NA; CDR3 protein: CASSLAGQGKNIQYF; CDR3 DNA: TGCGCCAGCAGCCTCGCCGGACAGGGGAAAAACATTCAGTACTTC
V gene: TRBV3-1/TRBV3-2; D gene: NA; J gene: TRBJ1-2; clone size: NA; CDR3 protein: CASSQDSRRGRGYTF; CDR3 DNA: TGTGCCAGCAGCCAAGATAGTAGGAGGGGTCGGGGCTACACCTTC
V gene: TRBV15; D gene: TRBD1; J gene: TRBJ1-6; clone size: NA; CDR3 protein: CATSRDFRQGSYNSPLHF; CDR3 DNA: TGTGCCACCAGCAGAGATTTTCGACAGGGCTCCTATAATTCACCCCTCCACTTT
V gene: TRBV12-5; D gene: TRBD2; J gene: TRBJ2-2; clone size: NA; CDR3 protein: CASGFWGGGGITGELFF; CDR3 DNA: TGTGCTAGTGGTTTCTGGGGCGGGGGTGGAATCACCGGGGAGCTGTTTTTT
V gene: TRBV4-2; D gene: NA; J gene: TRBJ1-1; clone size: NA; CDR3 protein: CASSQEGLLDRMNTEAFF; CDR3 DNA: TGTGCCAGCAGCCAAGAAGGCCTACTCGACAGAATGAACACTGAAGCTTTCTTT
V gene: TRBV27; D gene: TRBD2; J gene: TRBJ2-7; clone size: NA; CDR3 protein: CASSPYPAGGPYEQYF; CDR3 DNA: TGTGCCAGCAGCCCCTACCCAGCGGGAGGGCCCTACGAGCAGTACTTC
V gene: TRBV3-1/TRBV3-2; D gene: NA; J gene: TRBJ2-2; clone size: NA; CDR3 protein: CASSQFGSGYTGELFF; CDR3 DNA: TGTGCCAGCAGCCAGTTTGGGAGCGGATACACCGGGGAGCTGTTTTTT
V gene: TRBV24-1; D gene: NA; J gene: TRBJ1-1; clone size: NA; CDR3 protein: CATSTAEVGARAFF; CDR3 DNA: TGTGCCACCAGTACCGCCGAGGTGGGGGCGAGAGCTTTCTTT
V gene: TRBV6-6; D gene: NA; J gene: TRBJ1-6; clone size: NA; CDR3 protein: CASSPRPGHRSPLHF; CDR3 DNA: TGTGCCAGCAGCCCACGTCCGGGACACCGCTCACCCCTCCACTTT
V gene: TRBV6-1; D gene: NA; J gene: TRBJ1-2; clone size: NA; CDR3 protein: CASSEGPYGYTF; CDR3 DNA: TGTGCCAGCAGTGAGGGGCCCTATGGCTACACCTTC
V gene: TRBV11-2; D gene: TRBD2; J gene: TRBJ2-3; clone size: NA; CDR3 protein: CASSFFSGGATDTQYF; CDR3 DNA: TGTGCCAGCAGCTTTTTCAGCGGGGGGGCCACAGATACGCAGTATTTT
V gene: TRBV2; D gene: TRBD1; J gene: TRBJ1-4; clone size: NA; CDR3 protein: CASSGGQGAIVKLFF; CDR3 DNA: TGTGCCAGCAGTGGGGGACAGGGGGCGATCGTAAAACTGTTTTTT
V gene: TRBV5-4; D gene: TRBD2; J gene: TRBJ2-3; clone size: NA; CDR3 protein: CASSQTSGRAKDTQYF; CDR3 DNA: TGTGCCAGCAGCCAGACTAGCGGGAGGGCGAAAGATACGCAGTATTTT
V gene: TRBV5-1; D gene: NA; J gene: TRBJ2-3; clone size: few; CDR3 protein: CASSLAESTDTQYF; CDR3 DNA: TGCGCCAGCAGCTTGGCGGAGAGCACAGATACGCAGTATTTT
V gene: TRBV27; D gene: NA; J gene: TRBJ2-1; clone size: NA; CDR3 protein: CASSWEWRRGSYNEQFF; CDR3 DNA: TGTGCCAGCAGTTGGGAATGGCGCAGGGGTTCCTACAATGAGCAGTTCTTC
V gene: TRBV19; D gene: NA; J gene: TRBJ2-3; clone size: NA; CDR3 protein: CASSVRVSDTQYF; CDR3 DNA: TGTGCCAGTAGTGTGAGGGTTTCAGATACGCAGTATTTT
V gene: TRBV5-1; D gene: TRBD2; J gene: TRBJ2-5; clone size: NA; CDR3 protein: CASSGTSGNIETQYF; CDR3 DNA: TGCGCCAGCAGCGGGACTAGCGGGAACATAGAGACCCAGTACTTC
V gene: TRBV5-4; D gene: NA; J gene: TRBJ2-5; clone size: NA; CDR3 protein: CASSSSARETQYF; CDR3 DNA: TGTGCCAGCAGCTCTTCAGCGCGGGAGACCCAGTACTTC
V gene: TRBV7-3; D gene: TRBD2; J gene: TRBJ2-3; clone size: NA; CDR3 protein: CASSLNSGRGDTQYF; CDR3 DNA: TGTGCCAGCAGCTTAAATAGCGGGAGGGGGGATACGCAGTATTTT
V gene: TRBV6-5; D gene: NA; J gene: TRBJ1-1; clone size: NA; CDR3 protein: CASSSSGNTEAFF; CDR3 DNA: TGTGCCAGCAGTTCTTCCGGGAACACTGAAGCTTTCTTT
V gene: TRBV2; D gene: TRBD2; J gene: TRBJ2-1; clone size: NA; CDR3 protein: CASSRTSGGINEQFF; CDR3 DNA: TGTGCCAGCAGCCGGACTAGCGGGGGTATAAATGAGCAGTTCTTC
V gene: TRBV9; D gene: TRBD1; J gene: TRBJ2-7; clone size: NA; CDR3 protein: CASSGGTGSLYEQYF; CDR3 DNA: TGTGCCAGCAGCGGAGGGACAGGGTCTTTGTACGAGCAGTACTTC
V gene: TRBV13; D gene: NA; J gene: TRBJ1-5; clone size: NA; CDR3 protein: CASSRGTQHNQPQHF; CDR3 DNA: TGTGCCAGCAGCCGCGGGACCCAACATAATCAGCCCCAGCATTTT
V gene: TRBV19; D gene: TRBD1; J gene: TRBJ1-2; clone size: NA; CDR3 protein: CASRHDRGYGYTF; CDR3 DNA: TGTGCCAGTAGACACGACAGGGGCTATGGCTACACCTTC
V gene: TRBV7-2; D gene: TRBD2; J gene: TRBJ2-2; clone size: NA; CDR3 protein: CASRPTSGRTGELFF; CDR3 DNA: TGTGCCAGCAGACCGACTAGCGGGAGAACCGGGGAGCTGTTTTTT
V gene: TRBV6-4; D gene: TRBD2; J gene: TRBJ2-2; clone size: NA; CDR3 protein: CASKSVAGDTGELFF; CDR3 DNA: TGTGCCAGTAAATCGGTAGCGGGAGACACCGGGGAGCTGTTTTTT
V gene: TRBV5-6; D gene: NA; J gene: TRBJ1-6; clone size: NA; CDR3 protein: CASRVIGSNSPLHF; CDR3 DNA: TGTGCCAGCAGAGTCATCGGGTCAAATTCACCCCTCCACTTT
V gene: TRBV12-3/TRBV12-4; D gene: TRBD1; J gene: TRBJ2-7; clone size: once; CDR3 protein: CASSATGRYEQYF; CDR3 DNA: TGTGCCAGCAGTGCGACAGGGCGCTACGAGCAGTACTTC
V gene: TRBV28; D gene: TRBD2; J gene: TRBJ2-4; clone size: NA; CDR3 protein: CASSPSGMLAKNIQYF; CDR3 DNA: TGTGCCAGCAGTCCTAGCGGGATGCTAGCCAAAAACATTCAGTACTTC
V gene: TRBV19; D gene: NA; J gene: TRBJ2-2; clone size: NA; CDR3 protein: CASSIGAGTGELFF; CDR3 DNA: TGTGCCAGTAGTATAGGTGCCGGCACCGGGGAGCTGTTTTTT
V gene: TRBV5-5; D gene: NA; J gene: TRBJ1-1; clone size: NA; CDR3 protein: CASSLAWRTEAFF; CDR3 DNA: TGTGCCAGCAGCTTGGCCTGGAGAACTGAAGCTTTCTTT
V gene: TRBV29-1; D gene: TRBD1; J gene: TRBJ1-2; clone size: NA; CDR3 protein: CSGIFFGQGVKDGGYTF; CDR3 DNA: TGCAGCGGAATTTTTTTCGGACAGGGGGTAAAGGATGGTGGCTACACCTTC
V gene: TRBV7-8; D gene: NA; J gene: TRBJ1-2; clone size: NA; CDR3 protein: CASSPGGGYGYTF; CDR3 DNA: TGTGCCAGCAGCCCCGGGGGGGGGTATGGCTACACCTTC
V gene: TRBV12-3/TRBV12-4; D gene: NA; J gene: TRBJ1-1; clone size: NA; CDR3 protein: CASSFGGGSAFF; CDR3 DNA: TGTGCCAGCAGTTTTGGGGGGGGTTCGGCTTTCTTT